This T cell receptor (beta chain) stems from a study of T cell repertoires in cytomegalovirus infection. Overall study: Selected CMV epitopes included recently identified HLA-C-restricted ones as well as well-studied HLA-B-restricted ones. Indications of both CMV infection and matching HLA type were provided by public TCR beta signatures.

TCRdb itself ran the reads through MiXCR, one entry per CDR3 protein. There are about 220,000 distinct CDR3 sequences in the sample; roughly two fifths occur only once, and 55% to 70% lies in the top ten. The ends were cut back, 3 bases at V and 1 base at J, with 12 bases in the middle. The CDR3 contains 15 residues. CDR1 and CDR2 (germline): SGHAT, FQNNGV. Study results and caveats: Based on cumulative public TCR beta family frequency, carriers of CMV plus the relevant HLA were identified.

Worth noting for this clonotype: Antigen: not known.

The V call is TRBV11-2, the J call TRBJ1-1; D is perhaps TRBD1 (5 bases). Sequencing used CD8+ T cells from cultured PBMCs, obtained from culture after CMV antigen stimulation. This clonotype originated in a human donor in good health (CMV status not recorded). Some clones in this sample may be carry-over from other donors' samples. CDR3 in DNA: TGTGCCAGCAGCTTGGTCGGGGGGACGAACACTGAAGCTTTCTTT. This translates into CASSLVGGTNTEAFF.